This TCR beta chain was observed in a study of T cells after yellow fever vaccination. Germline V gene data show CDR1 as SGHRS and CDR2 as YFSETQ. The CDR3 has 15 amino acids. With V trimmed by 0 bases and J by 8 bases, 11 bases remained unmatched. From the 5' RACE reads, TCRdb called clonotypes with MiXCR, one entry per CDR3 protein. The table shows 450,000 to 550,000 distinct CDR3 sequences, with less than 25% occurring only once. The sequence was obtained from a man in his late teens or twenties who received the YFV17D yellow fever vaccine. Source: PBMCs, taken 20 to 25 days after the first yellow fever vaccination. V is TRBV5-1 and J is TRBJ2-7; 7 nucleotides align to TRBD1. CDR3 in DNA: TGCGCCAGCAGCTTGGCCAGTCGGCAGGGGGAGAAGCAGTACTTC. Encoded protein: CASSLASRQGEKQYF.